The 20 T cell receptor beta chains presented below share a single source sample, sequenced in a study of tumor-infiltrating lymphocytes in primary liver carcinoma. A primer in the constant region served to generate TCR beta cDNA from approximately 500 ng of total RNA. Libraries covering TCR beta were generated through three nested multiplex PCR rounds (using a slightly modified ARM-PCR). The two initial PCR rounds, about 9 cycles each, used TRBV1-TRBV30 forward and C-beta reverse primers. Via MiXCR, TCRdb re-called the multiplex PCR reads, giving one row per CDR3 protein. This table holds 100,000 or so distinct CDR3 sequences, about four fifths found once. Each 20-30 mg portion of unsorted bulk tissue served as the source for co-extraction of RNA and DNA. The sample comprised liver tumor tissue from sampling region 3. Subset described: tumor region T3, left-lateral pole. All receptors come from a man in his forties with primary liver carcinoma and hepatitis B virus infection.

CDR3 sequence (DNA): TGTAGCAGCAGCTATGGTAGGGGGGACAGGGCCCCCTTCTACGAGCAGTACTTC. Its protein product is CSSSYGRGDRAPFYEQYF. V usage is TRBV12-3 or TRBV12-4 and J usage is TRBJ2-7; TRBD1 matches at 9 bases. The CDR3 extends over 18 amino acids.

Of note for this clonotype: A read error may account for a junction end that differs from germline. The V call is TRBV29-1, the J call TRBJ2-5; a possible D gene is TRBD2 (6 bases). CDR1 is SQVTM, CDR2 ANQGSEA, per germline. The CDR3 extends over 13 amino acids. CDR3 nucleotides: TGCAGCTCATCAGTGGAGGGCCAAGATACCCAGCACTTC. Translating gives CSSSVEGQDTQHF.

Concerning this clonotype itself: One end of the junction is discordant with germline, which a read error may explain. The chain carries TRBV6-1 and TRBJ1-5; D remains unclear. The CDR3 has 14 amino acids. CDR1 MNHNS and CDR2 SASEGT come from the germline V gene. DNA for the CDR3: TGTGCCAGCAATGAAGTCGGGTCCAATCAGTCCCAGCATTTT. Encoded protein: CASNEVGSNQSQHF.

The chain employs TRBV28 and TRBJ2-3; D is ambiguous. Germline CDR1 and CDR2: MDHEN and SYDVKM. CDR3 size: 14 residues. Trimming took off 3 bases at V and 3 bases at J, with 10 bases between the two ends. CDR3 bases: TGTGCCAGCAGTTTTGTTACCGGGACAGATACGCAGTATTTT. Its translation: CASSFVTGTDTQYF.

Notes on this clonotype: Compared with germline, one end of the junction differs, possibly owing to a read error. The V and J genes are TRBV28 and TRBJ2-7; 11 positions match TRBD2. CDR1 and CDR2 from the germline V gene are MDHEN and SYDVKM. This CDR3 is built from 17 residues. The CDR3 DNA reads as TGTGCCAACAGTTTAGCCGTGACTAGCGGGAAACAGAACGAGCAGTACTTC. Protein: CANSLAVTSGKQNEQYF. Variable domain in full (rest from reference TRBV28 and TRBJ2-7): DVKVTQSSRYLVKRTGEKVFLECVQDMDHENMFWYRQDPGLGLRLIYFSYDVKMKEKGDIPEGYSVSREKKERFSLILESASTNQTSMYLCANSLAVTSGKQNEQYFGPGTRLTVT.

Remarks on this clonotype: With a much larger clone just one base away, this may be a read error. The chain carries TRBV5-1 and TRBJ2-7; the match to TRBD1 covers 8 bases. The CDR3 has 14 amino acids. Germline V gene lookup returns CDR1 SGHRS and CDR2 YFSETQ. V shed 4 bases and J 7 bases; nucleotides not matched to a gene: 10. As DNA, the CDR3 is TGCGCCAGCAGCCCAATCATGGACAGGGAGGAGCAGTACTTC. It is translated as CASSPIMDREEQYF.

As concerns this clonotype: One end of the junction does not line up with germline, which may come from a read error. The J gene is TRBJ2-5, the V gene TRBV6-6; no firm D call. Germline CDR1 reads MNHNY; CDR2 reads SVGAGI (reference sequence). The CDR3 runs to 12 residues. CDR3 in amino acids: CDSSPAAETQYF. Here the CDR3 DNA reads TGTGACAGCAGCCCTGCCGCGGAGACCCAGTACTTC.

Note on this clonotype: Compared with germline, one end of the junction differs, possibly owing to a read error. The chain has TRBV6-2 or TRBV6-3 and TRBJ2-5, with D tentatively TRBD2 (6 bases). The CDR3 is made up of 18 amino acids. CDR1 and CDR2 from the germline V gene are MNHEY and SVGEGT. The CDR3 DNA reads TGTGCCAGCAGTTCCCACCCTCGGGACTTCCTGTACCAAGGGACCCAGTACTTC. It encodes CASSSHPRDFLYQGTQYF.

Concerning this clonotype: One end of the junction fails to match germline, which may point to a read error. The chain recombines TRBV11-2 with TRBJ2-7; 8 bases are a match to TRBD2. Looked up from germline, CDR1 is SGHAT and CDR2 is FQNNGV. There are 17 residues in the CDR3. CDR3 in DNA: TGTGCCAGCAGCCTAACAACTTCGACTAGCGCACCCTACGAGCAGCAGTTC. Protein: CASSLTTSTSAPYEQQF.

The chain joins TRBV9 to TRBJ2-5, with 8 bases identical to TRBD1. V was pared by 4 bases and J by 1 base, with 9 bases of the junction left unmatched. This CDR3 contains 16 residues. Germline CDR1 SGDLS, CDR2 YYNGEE. DNA for the CDR3: TGTGCCAGCAGCATAGGAATCGGACAGGGCCAAGAGACCCAGTACTTC. It translates to CASSIGIGQGQETQYF. The entire variable domain, with the rest obtained from reference TRBV9 and TRBJ2-5, is as follows: DSGVTQTPKHLITATGQRVTLRCSPRSGDLSVYWYQQSLDQGLQFLIQYYNGEERAKGNILERFSAQQFPDLHSELNLSSLELGDSALYFCASSIGIGQGQETQYFGPGTRLLVL.

Details on this clonotype: An end of the junction does not agree with germline; a read error may underlie this. J is TRBJ2-1 and V is TRBV29-1; 8 bases are shared with TRBD2. Germline CDR1 and CDR2: SQVTM and ANQGSEA. The CDR3 contains 13 residues. The CDR3 loop reads CSGGTSGLNEQFF. CDR3 sequence (DNA): TGCAGCGGGGGGACTAGTGGGCTCAATGAGCAGTTCTTT.

The chain has TRBV11-2 and TRBJ2-2, with D perhaps assigned TRBD1 or TRBD2 (5 bases each). Per germline, CDR1 SGHAT and CDR2 FQNNGV. CDR3 length equals 14 residues. The V end was cut by 4 bases, the J end by 7 bases, with 13 bases between. CDR3 DNA: TGTGCCAGCAGCTCGGGACCTACAGGCGGGGAGCTGTTTTTT. The encoded protein is CASSSGPTGGELFF. Filled out from reference TRBV11-2 and TRBJ2-2, the complete variable domain reads EAGVAQSPRYKIIEKRQSVAFWCNPISGHATLYWYQQILGQGPKLLIQFQNNGVVDDSQLPKDRFSAERLKGVDSTLKIQPAKLEDSAVYLCASSSGPTGGELFFGEGSRLTVL.

Details on this clonotype: This CDR3 fails to terminate in the conserved phenylalanine or tryptophan, so it likely reflects a read error. The J gene is TRBJ2-1, the V gene TRBV29-1, with a possible D match to TRBD2 (6 bases). This CDR3 contains 14 residues. The V and J ends lost 5 bases and 4 bases respectively, with 15 bases between them. Germline-derived CDR1 and CDR2 are SQVTM and ANQGSEA. CDR3 nucleotides: TGCAGCGTTAAGGGACTTCCCGCTTACAATGAGCAGTTCTTA. This gives the protein CSVKGLPAYNEQFL.

In the case of this clonotype: The conserved phenylalanine or tryptophan is not found at the CDR3 terminus, so this likely reflects a read error. This chain links TRBV29-1 with TRBJ1-1; D may be TRBD1 (5 bases). From germline, CDR1 is SQVTM and CDR2 ANQGSEA. There are 13 residues in the CDR3. The V end was cut by 6 bases, the J end by 5 bases, with 16 bases between. The CDR3 protein is CSVSDRGGTEAFL. The CDR3 bases are TGCAGCGTCTCGGATCGGGGGGGAACTGAAGCTTTCTTA.

About this clonotype itself: At one of its ends the junction is not consistent with the germline gene, which may arise from a read error. V and J are TRBV6-6 and TRBJ2-1; TRBD2 might be the D (5 bases). Germline CDR1 MNHNY, CDR2 SVGAGI (reference sequence). The length of the CDR3 is 18 residues. CDR3 sequence reads: CASNYSNGLAVSNNELFF. CDR3 nucleotide sequence: TGTGCCAGCAACTACTCGAATGGGCTAGCTGTCTCCAACAATGAGCTGTTCTTC.

About this clonotype itself: No conserved phenylalanine or tryptophan is present at the end of the CDR3, so a read error is the likely explanation. V is TRBV11-1 and J is TRBJ2-1; D is perhaps TRBD2 (6 bases). Trimming took off 4 bases at V and 5 bases at J, with 21 bases between the two ends. Per the germline V gene, CDR1 is SGHAT and CDR2 is FQDESV (reference sequence). This CDR3 spans 17 amino acids. CDR3 amino acids: CASSSPSSSGFHNEQFL. CDR3 DNA sequence: TGTGCCAGCAGCTCTCCTTCGAGTAGCGGATTCCACAATGAGCAGTTCTTA.

As for this clonotype: It is likely a read error, because the conserved phenylalanine at the end of the CDR3 is missing. The rearrangement uses TRBV10-3 and TRBJ2-7; TRBD1 is a possible D gene (6 bases). The CDR3 loop spans 12 amino acids. The V end lost 9 bases, the J end lost 5 bases, and 14 bases lay between the germline ends. Germline CDR1 is ENHRY and CDR2 is SYGVKD. As DNA, the CDR3 is TGTGCCATTCGGACAGCTTGGGACGAGCAGTACTTG. Its translation is CAIRTAWDEQYL.

This clonotype has a handful of counts. Being one base from a much bigger clone, this may be a read error. The chain has TRBV30 and TRBJ2-7; D might be TRBD2 (5 bases). This CDR3 contains 12 residues. Germline CDR1 is GTSNPN and CDR2 is SVGIG (reference sequence). V lost 4 bases and J 7 bases, leaving 14 bases between the germline ends. CDR3 in DNA: TGTGCCTGGACCCGGACGAGAGGGGAGCAGTACTTC. Translating gives CAWTRTRGEQYF.

This clonotype has at least ten counts. This rearrangement joins TRBV7-3 to TRBJ1-1; no clear D gene. The germline CDR1 and CDR2 sequences are SGHTA and FQGTGA. The CDR3 extends over 13 amino acids. V lost 2 bases, J lost 1 base, and 5 bases lay in between. CDR3 region: CASSLQKNTEAFF. CDR3 DNA: TGTGCCAGCAGCTTACAGAAGAACACTGAAGCTTTCTTT.

With respect to this clonotype: An end of the junction does not agree with germline; a read error may underlie this. CDR3 nucleotide sequence: TGCAGTGCTAGAGCGGGACGGAGAGAGAACACTGAAGCTCTCTTT. It specifies CSARAGRRENTEALF. The J gene is TRBJ1-1, the V gene TRBV20-1, with D possibly being TRBD1 (5 bases). The CDR3 sequence is 15 residues long. CDR1 is DFQATT, CDR2 SNEGSKA, per germline (reference sequence).